This TCR beta chain was identified during a study of shared clonotypes between healthy human individuals. This clone was seen at least ten times. The antigen remains undetermined. In the same sample, other DNA sequences code for this CDR3. The germline V gene encodes CDR1 SGHTA and CDR2 FQGNSA. V shed 5 bases, J shed 3 bases, and the junction held 3 bases outside the gene matches. There are 13 residues in the CDR3. Sequenced by immunoSEQ multiplex PCR; TCRdb stores in-frame clones only, minus some. The data contain 550,000 to 850,000 clones, approximately 72% of them singletons. Findings and caveats of the study: Despite large depth, rarefaction showed incomplete sorted-subset sequencing.

The sequencing input was memory CD4+ T cells sorted from blood. Subset: CD45RA-negative fraction. This TCR came from a woman aged 30 to 39 in good health. This chain uses TRBV7-2 with TRBJ1-1; 7 nucleotides agree with TRBD1. This chain's CDR3 is CASSPQGDTEAFF. In DNA, the CDR3 is TGTGCCAGCAGCCCTCAGGGGGACACTGAAGCTTTCTTT.